These T cell receptor beta chains were read from a single sample in a study of blood T cell repertoires in COVID-19. The table came from immunoSEQ multiplex PCR; TCRdb's copy has only in-frame clones and leaves some out. The sample includes 130,000 to 150,000 clones, roughly 90% of them seen just once. The source material was peripheral blood. The source is a woman aged 45-60 years with acute or convalescent COVID-19. Both conserved end residues are part of each CDR3. D genes are given only for firm matches. Expanded clones are given a class, and other clones once, few, many or no size at all.

TRBV6-1	TRBJ2-7	-	-	CASSDIRAAYEQYF	TGTGCCAGCAGTGATATCAGGGCCGCCTACGAGCAGTACTTC
TRBV27	TRBJ1-1	-	-	CASSAQGRPEAFF	TGTGCCAGCAGTGCCCAGGGGCGGCCTGAAGCTTTCTTT
TRBV20-1	TRBJ2-7	-	TRBD2	CSASGTSGRGEAYEQYF	TGCAGTGCTAGTGGGACTAGCGGGAGGGGTGAGGCCTACGAGCAGTACTTC
TRBV20-1	TRBJ1-1	-	-	CSATEEKTEAFF	TGCAGTGCTACTGAGGAGAAGACTGAAGCTTTCTTT
TRBV12-3/TRBV12-4	TRBJ2-1	few	-	CASSLQPYSEQFF	TGTGCCAGCAGTTTACAGCCTTACAGTGAGCAGTTCTTC
TRBV7-3	TRBJ2-1	-	TRBD1	CASSPPGGQGGNEQFF	TGTGCCAGCAGCCCGCCCGGGGGACAGGGGGGGAATGAGCAGTTCTTC
TRBV29-1	TRBJ1-4	-	-	CSVARGTNEKLFF	TGCAGCGTTGCTCGGGGGACTAATGAAAAACTGTTTTTT
TRBV10-1	TRBJ2-7	-	-	CASSEGGTAPYEQYF	TGCGCCAGCAGTGAGGGCGGGACAGCGCCTTACGAGCAGTACTTC
TRBV30	TRBJ2-1	-	-	CAWVGAPSYNEQFF	TGTGCCTGGGTTGGGGCCCCCTCCTACAATGAGCAGTTCTTC
TRBV5-1	TRBJ2-3	once	TRBD1	CASSRDRVLITDTQYF	TGCGCCAGCAGCCGCGACAGGGTATTAATCACAGATACGCAGTATTTT
TRBV5-4	TRBJ1-2	once	-	CASSLGTANYGYTF	TGTGCCAGCAGCTTGGGGACAGCTAACTATGGCTACACCTTC
TRBV28	TRBJ1-2	once	-	CASSPAGQYGYTF	TGTGCCAGCAGTCCCGCGGGCCAGTATGGCTACACCTTC
TRBV18	TRBJ1-4	-	-	CASSPAGGTNEKLFF	TGTGCCAGCTCACCCGCCGGGGGGACTAATGAAAAACTGTTTTTT
TRBV20-1	TRBJ2-1	-	-	CSARRQFEQFF	TGCAGTGCTAGGAGGCAGTTTGAGCAGTTCTTC
TRBV7-2	TRBJ2-7	-	TRBD2	CASSLSGGYEQYF	TGTGCCAGCAGCCTCTCGGGAGGATACGAGCAGTACTTC
TRBV7-9	TRBJ1-1	-	-	CASSLKQTNTEAFF	TGTGCCAGCAGCTTAAAACAGACGAACACTGAAGCTTTCTTT
TRBV27	TRBJ2-2	-	-	CASSYFKNTGELFF	TGTGCCAGCAGCTACTTTAAGAACACCGGGGAGCTGTTTTTT
TRBV25-1	TRBJ2-7	-	-	CATTDRALDEQYF	TGTGCCACCACCGACAGAGCCCTCGACGAGCAGTACTTC
TRBV5-6	TRBJ1-6	-	TRBD1	CASSWGTEDSPLHF	TGTGCCAGCAGCTGGGGGACAGAAGATTCACCCCTCCACTTT
TRBV13	TRBJ2-7	-	TRBD2	CASSSGLAVTYEQYF	TGTGCCAGCAGCTCGGGACTAGCGGTTACCTACGAGCAGTACTTC
TRBV6-5	TRBJ2-3	-	TRBD1	CASRPGQGTDTQYF	TGTGCCAGTAGACCGGGACAGGGCACAGATACGCAGTATTTT
TRBV12-3/TRBV12-4	TRBJ1-2	-	TRBD1	CASSPGTGSGYTF	TGTGCCAGCAGTCCCGGGACAGGGAGTGGCTACACCTTC
TRBV4-1	TRBJ2-1	-	TRBD2	CASSQDLGTSGGNEQFF	TGCGCCAGCAGCCAAGATCTTGGAACTAGCGGGGGGAATGAGCAGTTCTTC
TRBV11-3	TRBJ2-1	-	TRBD2	CASSLTLAGANEQFF	TGTGCCAGCAGCTTAACCCTAGCGGGAGCCAATGAGCAGTTCTTC
TRBV29-1	TRBJ1-1	-	TRBD1	CSASRDRDTEAFF	TGCAGCGCAAGCCGGGACAGGGACACTGAAGCTTTCTTT
TRBV7-9	TRBJ1-4	-	-	CASSRPVSVGNEKLFF	TGTGCCAGCAGCCGCCCGGTTAGTGTTGGTAATGAAAAACTGTTTTTT
TRBV19	TRBJ2-7	-	-	CASSIRLGDKQYF	TGTGCCAGTAGTATACGACTGGGAGACAAGCAGTACTTC
TRBV5-1	TRBJ1-1	few	TRBD1	CASSGGQLNTEAFF	TGCGCCAGCAGCGGGGGACAGTTGAACACTGAAGCTTTCTTT